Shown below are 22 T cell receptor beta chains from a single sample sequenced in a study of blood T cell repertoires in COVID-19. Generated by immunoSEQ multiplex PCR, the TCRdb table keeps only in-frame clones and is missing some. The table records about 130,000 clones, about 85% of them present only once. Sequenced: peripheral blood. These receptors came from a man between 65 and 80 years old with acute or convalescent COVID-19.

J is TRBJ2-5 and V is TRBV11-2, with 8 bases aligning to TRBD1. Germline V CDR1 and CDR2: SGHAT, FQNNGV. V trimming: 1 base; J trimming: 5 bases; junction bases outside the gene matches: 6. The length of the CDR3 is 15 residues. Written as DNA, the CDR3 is TGTGCCAGCAGCTTAGGCCGAACAGGGGGGGAGACCCAGTACTTC. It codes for CASSLGRTGGETQYF.

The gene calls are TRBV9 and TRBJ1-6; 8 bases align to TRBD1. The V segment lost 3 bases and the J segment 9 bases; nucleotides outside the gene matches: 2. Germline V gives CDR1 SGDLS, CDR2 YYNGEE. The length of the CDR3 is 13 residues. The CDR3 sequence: CASSADRVSPLHF. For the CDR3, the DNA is TGTGCCAGCAGCGCGGACAGGGTTTCACCCCTCCACTTT.

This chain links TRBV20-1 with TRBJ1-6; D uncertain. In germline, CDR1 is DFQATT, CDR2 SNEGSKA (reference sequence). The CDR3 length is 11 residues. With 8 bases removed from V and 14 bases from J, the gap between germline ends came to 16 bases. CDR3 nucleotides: TGCAGTACCCGACTCGGGTGGTCCCTCCACTTT. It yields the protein CSTRLGWSLHF.

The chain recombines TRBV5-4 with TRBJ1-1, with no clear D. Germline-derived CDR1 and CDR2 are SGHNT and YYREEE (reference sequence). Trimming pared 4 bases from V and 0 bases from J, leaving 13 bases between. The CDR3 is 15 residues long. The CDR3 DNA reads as TGTGCCAGCAGCCCCGGGGTGGGCATGAACACTGAAGCTTTCTTT. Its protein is CASSPGVGMNTEAFF.

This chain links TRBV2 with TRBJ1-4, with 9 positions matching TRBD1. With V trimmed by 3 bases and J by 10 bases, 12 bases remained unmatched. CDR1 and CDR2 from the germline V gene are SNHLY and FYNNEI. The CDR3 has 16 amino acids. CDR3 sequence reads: CASSDYMDRGIAKLFF. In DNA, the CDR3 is TGTGCCAGCAGTGATTACATGGACAGGGGAATCGCAAAACTGTTTTTT.

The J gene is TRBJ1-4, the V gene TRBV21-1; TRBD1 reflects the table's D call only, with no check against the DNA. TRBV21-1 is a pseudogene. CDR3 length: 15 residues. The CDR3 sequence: CASSKEGTGGEKLFF. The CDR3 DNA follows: TGTGCCAGCAGCAAAGAAGGGACAGGTGGTGAAAAACTGTTTTTT.

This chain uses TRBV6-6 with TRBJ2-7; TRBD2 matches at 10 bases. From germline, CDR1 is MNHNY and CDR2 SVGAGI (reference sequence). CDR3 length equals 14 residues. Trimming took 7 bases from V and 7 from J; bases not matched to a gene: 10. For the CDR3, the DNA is TGTGCCAGCAATAGCGGGGGGCACTCCGCGGAGCAGTACTTC. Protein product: CASNSGGHSAEQYF.

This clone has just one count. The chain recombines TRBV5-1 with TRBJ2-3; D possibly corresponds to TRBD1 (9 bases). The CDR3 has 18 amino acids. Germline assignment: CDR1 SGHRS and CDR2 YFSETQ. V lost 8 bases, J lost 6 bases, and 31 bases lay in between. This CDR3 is CARDRDREEAGASDTQYF. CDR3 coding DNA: TGCGCCAGGGACCGGGACAGGGAGGAAGCGGGGGCCTCGGATACGCAGTATTTT.

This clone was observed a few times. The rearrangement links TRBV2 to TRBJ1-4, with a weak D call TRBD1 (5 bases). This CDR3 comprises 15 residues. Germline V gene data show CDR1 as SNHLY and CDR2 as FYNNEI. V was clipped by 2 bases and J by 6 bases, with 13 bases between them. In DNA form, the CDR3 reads TGTGCCAGCAGTGAACGGGCAGGGACTTATGAAAAACTGTTTTTT. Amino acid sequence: CASSERAGTYEKLFF.

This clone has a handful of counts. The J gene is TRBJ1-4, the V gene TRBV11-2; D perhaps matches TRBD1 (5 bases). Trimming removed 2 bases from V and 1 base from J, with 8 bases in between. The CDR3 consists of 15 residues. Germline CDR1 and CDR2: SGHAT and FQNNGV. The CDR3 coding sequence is TGTGCCAGCAGCTTACGGCAGGGAACTAATGAAAAACTGTTTTTT. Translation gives CASSLRQGTNEKLFF.

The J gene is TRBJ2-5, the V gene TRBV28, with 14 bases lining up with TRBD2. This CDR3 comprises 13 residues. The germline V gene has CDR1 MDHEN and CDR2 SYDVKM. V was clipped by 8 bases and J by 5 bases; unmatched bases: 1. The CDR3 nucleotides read TGTGCCAGCGGACTAGCGGGGGGCGAGACCCAGTACTTC. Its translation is CASGLAGGETQYF. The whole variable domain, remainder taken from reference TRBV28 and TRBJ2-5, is DVKVTQSSRYLVKRTGEKVFLECVQDMDHENMFWYRQDPGLGLRLIYFSYDVKMKEKGDIPEGYSVSREKKERFSLILESASTNQTSMYLCASGLAGGETQYFGPGTRLLVL.

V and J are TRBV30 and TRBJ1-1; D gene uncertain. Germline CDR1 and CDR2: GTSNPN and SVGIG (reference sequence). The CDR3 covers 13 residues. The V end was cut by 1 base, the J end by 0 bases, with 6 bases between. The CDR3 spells CAWSGQVNTEAFF. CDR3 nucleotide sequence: TGTGCCTGGAGTGGGCAGGTGAACACTGAAGCTTTCTTT.

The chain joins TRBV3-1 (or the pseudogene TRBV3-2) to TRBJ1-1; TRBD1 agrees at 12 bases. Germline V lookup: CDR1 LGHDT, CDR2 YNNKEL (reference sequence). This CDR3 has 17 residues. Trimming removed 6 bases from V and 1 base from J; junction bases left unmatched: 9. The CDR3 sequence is CASRSGTGGSRNTEAFF. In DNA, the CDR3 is TGTGCCAGCAGGTCCGGGACAGGGGGCTCGAGGAACACTGAAGCTTTCTTT.

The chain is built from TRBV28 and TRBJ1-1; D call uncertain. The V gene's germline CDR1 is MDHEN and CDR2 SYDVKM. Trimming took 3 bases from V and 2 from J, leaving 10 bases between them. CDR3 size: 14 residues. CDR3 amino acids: CASSLEHRNTEAFF. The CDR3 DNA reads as TGTGCCAGCAGTTTGGAGCATAGAAACACTGAAGCTTTCTTT.

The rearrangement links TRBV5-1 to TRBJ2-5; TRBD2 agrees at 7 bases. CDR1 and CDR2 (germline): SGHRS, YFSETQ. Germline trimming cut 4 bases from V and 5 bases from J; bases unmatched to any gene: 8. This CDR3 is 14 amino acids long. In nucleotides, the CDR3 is TGCGCCAGCAGCCAGAACGGGGGAGGGGAGACCCAGTACTTC. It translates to CASSQNGGGETQYF.

The CDR3 DNA reads TGTGCCAGCAGCCACCGGGACAGGGTCAATGAGCAGTTCTTC. Its protein is CASSHRDRVNEQFF. The V gene is TRBV5-4, the J gene TRBJ2-1; TRBD1 matches 9 bases. The CDR3 consists of 14 residues. CDR1 SGHNT and CDR2 YYREEE come from the germline V gene (reference sequence). V was clipped by 4 bases and J by 6 bases; unmatched bases: 5.

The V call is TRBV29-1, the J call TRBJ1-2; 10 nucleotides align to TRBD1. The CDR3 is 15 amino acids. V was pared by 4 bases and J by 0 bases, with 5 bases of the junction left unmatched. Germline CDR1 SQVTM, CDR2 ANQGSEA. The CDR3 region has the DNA TGCAGCGTTGGACAGGGGGCTCCAGCTAACTATGGCTACACCTTC. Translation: CSVGQGAPANYGYTF. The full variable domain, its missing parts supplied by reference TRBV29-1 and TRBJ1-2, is SAVISQKPSRDICQRGTSLTIQCQVDSQVTMMFWYRQQPGQSLTLIATANQGSEATYESGFVIDKFPISRPNLTFSTLTVSNMSPEDSSIYLCSVGQGAPANYGYTFGSGTRLTVV.

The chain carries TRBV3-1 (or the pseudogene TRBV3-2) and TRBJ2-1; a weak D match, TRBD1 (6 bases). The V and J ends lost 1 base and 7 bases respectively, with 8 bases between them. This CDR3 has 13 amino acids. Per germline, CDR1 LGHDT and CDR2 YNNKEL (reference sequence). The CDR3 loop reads CASSQVTGNEQFF. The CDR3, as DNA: TGTGCCAGCAGCCAAGTAACAGGGAATGAGCAGTTCTTC.

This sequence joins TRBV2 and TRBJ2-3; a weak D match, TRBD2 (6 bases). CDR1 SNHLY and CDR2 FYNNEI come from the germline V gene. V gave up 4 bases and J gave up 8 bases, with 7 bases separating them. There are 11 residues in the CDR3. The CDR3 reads CASSAEGTQYF. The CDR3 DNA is TGTGCCAGCAGTGCGGAGGGTACGCAGTATTTT.

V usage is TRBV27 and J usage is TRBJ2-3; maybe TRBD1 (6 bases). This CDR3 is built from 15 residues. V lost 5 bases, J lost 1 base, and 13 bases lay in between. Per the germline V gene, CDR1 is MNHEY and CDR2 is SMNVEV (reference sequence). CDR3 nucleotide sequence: TGTGCCAGCAGTAGGGACACACTACGCACAGATACGCAGTATTTT. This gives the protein CASSRDTLRTDTQYF.

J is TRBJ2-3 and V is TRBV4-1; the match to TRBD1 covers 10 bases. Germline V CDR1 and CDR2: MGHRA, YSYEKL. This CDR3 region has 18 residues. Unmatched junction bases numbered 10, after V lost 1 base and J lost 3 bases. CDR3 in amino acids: CASSQAAATGGYTDTQYF. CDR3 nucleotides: TGCGCCAGCAGCCAAGCCGCCGCGACAGGGGGCTATACAGATACGCAGTATTTT.

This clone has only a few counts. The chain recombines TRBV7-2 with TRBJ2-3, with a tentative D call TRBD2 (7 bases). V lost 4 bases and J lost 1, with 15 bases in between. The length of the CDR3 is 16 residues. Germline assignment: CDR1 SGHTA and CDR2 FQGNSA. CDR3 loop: CASSSGREGGTDTQYF. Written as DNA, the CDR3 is TGTGCCAGCAGCTCGGGAAGGGAGGGGGGCACAGATACGCAGTATTTT.